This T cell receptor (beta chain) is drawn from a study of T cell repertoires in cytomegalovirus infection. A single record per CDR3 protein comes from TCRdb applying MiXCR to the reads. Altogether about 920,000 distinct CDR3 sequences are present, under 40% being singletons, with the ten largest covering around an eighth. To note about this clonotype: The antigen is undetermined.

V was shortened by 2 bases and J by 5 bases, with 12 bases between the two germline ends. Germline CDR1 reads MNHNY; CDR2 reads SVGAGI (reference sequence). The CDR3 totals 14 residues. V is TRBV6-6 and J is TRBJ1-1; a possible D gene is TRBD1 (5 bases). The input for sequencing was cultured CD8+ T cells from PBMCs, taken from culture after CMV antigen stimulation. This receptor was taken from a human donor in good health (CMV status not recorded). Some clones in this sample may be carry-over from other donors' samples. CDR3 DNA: TGTGCCAGCAGTTACAGGGGCCTCCGAACTGAAGCTTTCTTT. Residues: CASSYRGLRTEAFF.